Following are 25 T cell receptor beta chains from one sample sequenced in a study of blood T cell repertoires in COVID-19. Sequenced by immunoSEQ multiplex PCR; TCRdb stores in-frame clones only, minus some. Seen here are some 220,000 clones, around 85% observed once, and the top ten hold roughly 6.4%. Source material: peripheral blood. Every receptor here comes from an older woman with active or convalescent COVID-19.

This chain uses TRBV19 with TRBJ1-2; D is uncertain. CDR3 length equals 11 residues. The germline V gene has CDR1 LNHDA and CDR2 SQIVND (reference sequence). V was shortened by 5 bases and J by 7 bases, with 8 bases between the two germline ends. The CDR3 protein is CASSPGFGYTF. CDR3 nucleotides: TGTGCCAGTAGTCCGGGGTTTGGCTACACCTTC. Looking up the rest from reference TRBV19 and TRBJ1-2 gives the full variable domain: DGGITQSPKYLFRKEGQNVTLSCEQNLNHDAMYWYRQDPGQGLRLIYYSQIVNDFQKGDIAEGYSVSREKKESFPLTVTSAQKNPTAFYLCASSPGFGYTFGSGTRLTVV.

As for this clone: Other nucleotide sequences in the sample specify the same CDR3. J is TRBJ1-5 and V is TRBV19; the D is unclear. Trimming stripped 5 bases from V and 4 bases from J, with 6 bases between. The CDR3 totals 12 residues. The germline gives CDR1 LNHDA, CDR2 SQIVND (reference sequence). The CDR3 DNA reads TGTGCCAGTAGTCCCCGTAATCAGCCCCAGCATTTT. Amino acid sequence: CASSPRNQPQHF.

V gene TRBV2 combines with J gene TRBJ1-1; TRBD1 is a possible D gene (5 bases). The ends were cut back, 7 bases at V and 4 bases at J, with 13 bases in the middle. The germline CDR1 and CDR2 sequences are SNHLY and FYNNEI. The CDR3 has 13 amino acids. CDR3 residues: CASKPRVGTEAFF. The CDR3 DNA reads TGTGCCAGCAAGCCCAGGGTCGGCACTGAAGCTTTCTTT. Full variable domain (rest looked up from reference TRBV2 and TRBJ1-1): EPEVTQTPSHQVTQMGQEVILRCVPISNHLYFYWYRQILGQKVEFLVSFYNNEISEKSEIFDDQFSVERPDGSNFTLKIRSTKLEDSAMYFCASKPRVGTEAFFGQGTRLTVV.

The chain employs TRBV5-4 and TRBJ1-6, with D perhaps TRBD1 (5 bases). The CDR3 consists of 16 residues. V was shortened by 0 bases and J by 6 bases, with 13 bases between the two germline ends. Germline CDR1 reads SGHNT; CDR2 reads YYREEE (reference sequence). The CDR3 DNA reads as TGTGCCAGCAGCTTGGACAGGACCACTACTAATTCACCCCTCCACTTT. Protein: CASSLDRTTTNSPLHF.

V and J are TRBV6-5 and TRBJ1-1; no firm D call. V was shortened by 0 bases and J by 0 bases, with 8 bases between the two germline ends. The CDR3 sequence is 15 residues long. Per germline, CDR1 MNHEY and CDR2 SVGAGI. The chain's CDR3 is CASSYSNSMNTEAFF. The CDR3 DNA reads TGTGCCAGCAGTTACTCTAACAGCATGAACACTGAAGCTTTCTTT.

The chain links TRBV10-1 to TRBJ2-7; TRBD1 matches at 11 bases. CDR3 size: 13 residues. Per germline, CDR1 WNHNN and CDR2 SYGVQD (reference sequence). J was trimmed by 6 bases and V by 4 bases; bases with no gene match: 2. This CDR3 reads CASSGGQGGEQYF. DNA of the CDR3: TGCGCCAGCAGTGGGGGACAGGGGGGCGAGCAGTACTTC.

J is TRBJ1-1 and V is TRBV30; D may be TRBD1 (6 bases). The V gene lost 1 base and the J gene lost 4 bases, with 7 bases spanning the gap. In germline, CDR1 is GTSNPN, CDR2 SVGIG (reference sequence). The CDR3 runs to 12 residues. CDR3 amino acids: CAWSGQVTEAFF. CDR3 nucleotide sequence: TGTGCCTGGAGTGGACAGGTCACTGAAGCTTTCTTT.

This clone appeared once. This chain uses TRBV5-1 with TRBJ1-4; D remains unclear. The CDR3 is made up of 15 amino acids. Trimming removed 0 bases at V and 0 bases at J, with 6 bases between. The germline V gene has CDR1 SGHRS and CDR2 YFSETQ. CDR3 nucleotides: TGCGCCAGCAGCTTGGTGGCAGCAACTAATGAAAAACTGTTTTTT. Amino acid sequence: CASSLVAATNEKLFF.

The chain combines TRBV7-2 with TRBJ2-7; 7 nucleotides line up with TRBD2. With V trimmed by 5 bases and J by 2 bases, 9 bases remained unmatched. This CDR3 spans 15 amino acids. Germline assignment: CDR1 SGHTA and CDR2 FQGNSA. The CDR3 is CASSITGTITYEQYF. Here the CDR3 DNA reads TGTGCCAGCAGCATCACCGGGACTATCACCTACGAGCAGTACTTC.

The V call is TRBV5-1, the J call TRBJ2-7; 9 nucleotides line up with TRBD2. Germline CDR1 is SGHRS and CDR2 is YFSETQ. Germline trimming cut 1 base from V and 5 bases from J; bases unmatched to any gene: 4. The CDR3 runs 14 residues. The CDR3 is CASSLQLAGDEQYF. The CDR3 coding sequence is TGCGCCAGCAGCTTGCAACTAGCGGGCGACGAGCAGTACTTC.

The chain couples TRBV4-1 to TRBJ2-1, with 11 positions matching TRBD2. The CDR3 consists of 20 residues. The V gene's germline CDR1 is MGHRA and CDR2 YSYEKL. V shed 0 bases, J shed 0 bases, and the junction held 10 bases outside the gene matches. The DNA for the CDR3 is TGCGCCAGCAGCCAAGAATATGGACTAGCGGGCCTTAGCTCCTACAATGAGCAGTTCTTC. This translates into CASSQEYGLAGLSSYNEQFF.

This chain uses TRBV5-4 with TRBJ2-3; TRBD2 matches at 7 bases. Germline V gene data show CDR1 as SGHNT and CDR2 as YYREEE (reference sequence). The CDR3 is 17 residues long. The junction had 7 bases not matched to a gene; V was cut back by 0 bases and J by 0 bases. The CDR3 sequence: CASSLAFSGISTDTQYF. The CDR3 DNA sequence: TGTGCCAGCAGCTTGGCCTTCAGCGGGATCAGCACAGATACGCAGTATTTT.

The rearrangement uses TRBV5-3 and TRBJ2-5; maybe TRBD2 (5 bases). TRBV5-3 is an ORF, with its function uncertain. This CDR3 contains 16 residues. V was trimmed by 4 bases and J by 2 bases, leaving 18 bases between them. CDR3 in amino acids: CARSSKLGSEQETQYF. DNA for the CDR3: TGTGCCAGAAGCAGTAAACTAGGAAGCGAACAAGAGACCCAGTACTTC.

The rearrangement uses TRBV2 and TRBJ1-2; TRBD1 is a possible D gene (5 bases). The CDR3 spans 15 residues. Germline loops: CDR1 SNHLY, CDR2 FYNNEI. The V end was cut by 4 bases, the J end by 5 bases, with 17 bases between. The CDR3 coding sequence is TGTGCCAGCAGTGTACAGGCCTTCAGCTTGTATGGCTACACCTTC. Translating gives CASSVQAFSLYGYTF.

The chain joins TRBV2 to TRBJ2-3, with 9 bases matching TRBD2. Germline V gene lookup returns CDR1 SNHLY and CDR2 FYNNEI. After removal of 3 bases from V and 2 bases from J, the junction contained 3 bases not matched to a gene. The CDR3 has 15 amino acids. CDR3 coding DNA: TGTGCCAGCAGTGAGACTAGCGGTAACACAGATACGCAGTATTTT. This codes for CASSETSGNTDTQYF.

J is TRBJ2-1 and V is TRBV19; 9 nucleotides agree with TRBD2. V lost 5 bases and J lost 4; bases outside the gene matches: 3. The germline CDR1 and CDR2 sequences are LNHDA and SQIVND (reference sequence). This CDR3 comprises 14 residues. CDR3 sequence reads: CASSSSGRYNEQFF. The DNA for the CDR3 is TGTGCCAGTAGTTCCAGCGGGAGGTACAATGAGCAGTTCTTC.

CDR3 residues: CASRPPGQGLDSPLHF. The DNA of the CDR3 is TGTGCCAGTAGACCCCCCGGACAGGGTTTGGATTCACCCCTCCACTTT. The chain combines TRBV19 with TRBJ1-6; 8 bases are a match to TRBD1. CDR1 LNHDA and CDR2 SQIVND come from the germline V gene (reference sequence). V was clipped by 6 bases and J by 8 bases; unmatched bases: 12. The CDR3 has 16 amino acids. The full variable domain, its missing parts supplied by reference TRBV19 and TRBJ1-6, is DGGITQSPKYLFRKEGQNVTLSCEQNLNHDAMYWYRQDPGQGLRLIYYSQIVNDFQKGDIAEGYSVSREKKESFPLTVTSAQKNPTAFYLCASRPPGQGLDSPLHFGNGTRLTVT.

The V and J genes are TRBV6-1 and TRBJ1-2, with D perhaps matching TRBD1 (5 bases). Germline V gene data show CDR1 as MNHNS and CDR2 as SASEGT. The CDR3 totals 15 residues. With 3 bases removed from V and 0 bases from J, the gap between germline ends came to 11 bases. The chain's CDR3 is CASSDSGTANYGYTF. The DNA of the CDR3 is TGTGCCAGCAGTGATTCGGGGACTGCTAACTATGGCTACACCTTC.

The chain couples TRBV19 to TRBJ2-7; 11 positions agree with TRBD2. Germline V lookup: CDR1 LNHDA, CDR2 SQIVND (reference sequence). J lost 2 bases, V lost 4 bases, and 10 bases had no gene match. CDR3 length equals 17 residues. The CDR3 spells CASSNGGTSGAAYEQYF. In DNA form, the CDR3 reads TGTGCCAGTAGTAACGGGGGGACTAGCGGTGCCGCCTACGAGCAGTACTTC.

The chain combines TRBV5-1 with TRBJ1-1; TRBD1 matches at 9 bases. The V gene end was trimmed by 4 bases and the J gene end by 6 bases; junction bases not matched to a gene: 7. Germline V gene sequence: CDR1 SGHRS, CDR2 YFSETQ. The CDR3 length is 14 residues. CDR3 protein: CASSPRDRDAEAFF. CDR3 nucleotides: TGCGCCAGCAGCCCTAGGGACAGGGATGCTGAAGCTTTCTTT.

The chain joins TRBV7-9 to TRBJ2-4; D unclear. CDR1 is SEHNR, CDR2 FQNEAQ, per germline (reference sequence). The CDR3 consists of 14 residues. The germline V and J ends were trimmed by 0 bases and 4 bases, with 7 bases remaining between them. In nucleotides, the CDR3 is TGTGCCAGCAGCTTAGCCGAGTCTAAAAACATTCAGTACTTC. It translates to CASSLAESKNIQYF.

The rearrangement links TRBV27 to TRBJ2-1; 9 nucleotides agree with TRBD1. The CDR3 contains 16 residues. Looked up from germline, CDR1 is MNHEY and CDR2 is SMNVEV (reference sequence). Germline trimming cut 1 base from V and 4 bases from J; bases unmatched to any gene: 5. The CDR3 DNA reads TGTGCCAGCAGTTTATTTGCACAGGGGGCTTACAATGAGCAGTTCTTC. It encodes CASSLFAQGAYNEQFF.

This chain joins TRBV28 and TRBJ2-2, with 10 nucleotides matching TRBD1. The length of the CDR3 is 17 residues. In germline, CDR1 is MDHEN, CDR2 SYDVKM. The ends lost 2 bases at V and 3 bases at J; junction bases unmatched: 6. The CDR3 region has the DNA TGTGCCAGCAGTTTAAATTATGGGACAGGGGACACCGGGGAGCTGTTTTTT. Its translation: CASSLNYGTGDTGELFF.

V usage is TRBV27 and J usage is TRBJ1-6; no reliable D call. CDR3 length: 15 amino acids. Germline CDR1 and CDR2: MNHEY and SMNVEV (reference sequence). The V end lost 5 bases, the J end lost 7 bases, and 15 bases lay between the germline ends. CDR3 region: CASSETGVANSPLHF. In nucleotides, the CDR3 is TGTGCCAGCAGTGAAACGGGTGTTGCAAATTCACCCCTCCACTTT.

The J gene is TRBJ2-7, the V gene TRBV12-2; the table's TRBD2 call for D was not verified on the DNA. TRBV12-2 is marked as a pseudogene. The CDR3 consists of 15 residues. CDR3 sequence reads: CASRLALPSSYEQYF. The CDR3 region has the DNA TGTGCAAGCCGACTAGCGCTCCCATCCTCCTACGAGCAGTACTTC.